Presented here are 17 T cell receptor beta chains from one specimen sequenced in a study of blood T cell repertoires in COVID-19. Some clones are missing from TCRdb's copy, which holds only in-frame ones; the method was immunoSEQ multiplex PCR. In the table there are approximately 170,000 clones, 84% of which are singletons. Material: peripheral blood. The receptors here all came from a woman aged 70 to 79 with COVID-19, enrolled during active disease.

The V and J genes are TRBV5-1 and TRBJ1-2, with no clear D. The V end was cut by 2 bases, the J end by 1 base, with 9 bases between. The CDR3 runs 14 residues. Germline values: CDR1 SGHRS, CDR2 YFSETQ. CDR3 DNA sequence: TGCGCCAGCAGCTTAGAAGGGAGTAACTATGGCTACACCTTC. It encodes CASSLEGSNYGYTF.

The rearrangement links TRBV19 to TRBJ2-3, with TRBD2 identical over 11 bases. The CDR3 is 16 residues long. Unmatched junction bases numbered 9, after V lost 5 bases and J lost 5 bases. Germline V lookup: CDR1 LNHDA, CDR2 SQIVND (reference sequence). The DNA for the CDR3 is TGTGCCAGTAGTGCGCGACCGGGACTAGCGGTAGATACGCAGTATTTT. Amino acid sequence: CASSARPGLAVDTQYF.

This clone was seen once. V is TRBV6-2 or TRBV6-3 and J is TRBJ2-3; 8 nucleotides line up with TRBD2. This CDR3 is 14 amino acids long. Germline CDR1 and CDR2: MNHEY and SVGEGT. V lost 5 bases, J lost 4 bases, and 5 bases stayed unmatched. In DNA, the CDR3 is TGTGCCAGCAGTCTCAGCGGGGGTCCAGATACGCAGTATTTT. It yields the protein CASSLSGGPDTQYF.

This chain connects TRBV19 to TRBJ2-1; the match to TRBD2 covers 9 bases. The CDR3 runs to 15 residues. The V segment lost 2 bases and the J segment 3 bases; nucleotides outside the gene matches: 2. Germline CDR1 is LNHDA and CDR2 is SQIVND (reference sequence). In nucleotides, the CDR3 is TGTGCCAGTAGTATAACAGCGGGGGGCTACAATGAGCAGTTCTTC. Translation gives CASSITAGGYNEQFF.

About this clone itself: The sample holds other DNA sequences that translate to the same CDR3. The rearrangement uses TRBV12-3 or TRBV12-4 and TRBJ2-1; D may be TRBD1 (6 bases). Trimming took 6 bases from V and 6 from J, leaving 9 bases between them. The length of the CDR3 is 12 residues. For the CDR3, the DNA is TGTGCCAGCAGGCCGGACAGCAATGAGCAGTTCTTC. Amino acid sequence: CASRPDSNEQFF.

This sequence joins TRBV2 and TRBJ1-4, with D hard to call. Trimming removed 3 bases from V and 8 bases from J, with 13 bases in between. This CDR3 contains 14 residues. Germline V CDR1 and CDR2: SNHLY, FYNNEI. Here the CDR3 reads CASSDGRLGEKLFF. The CDR3 DNA sequence: TGTGCCAGCAGTGATGGGAGATTAGGGGAAAAACTGTTTTTT.

The chain links TRBV9 to TRBJ2-2; 7 nucleotides match TRBD2. V trimming: 3 bases; J trimming: 4 bases; junction bases outside the gene matches: 6. The CDR3 runs to 15 residues. Germline V CDR1 and CDR2: SGDLS, YYNGEE. The DNA of the CDR3 is TGTGCCAGCAGCGGGACTAGTGGGGTCACCGGGGAGCTGTTTTTT. It is translated as CASSGTSGVTGELFF.

The chain is built from TRBV4-2 and TRBJ2-4; 7 bases are shared with TRBD2. The CDR3 is made up of 16 amino acids. J was trimmed by 4 bases and V by 0 bases; bases with no gene match: 6. Germline V gene data show CDR1 as LGHNA and CDR2 as YNFKEQ. The CDR3 reads CASSQDPTAGKNIQYF. The CDR3 DNA is TGTGCCAGCAGCCAAGATCCTACAGCGGGAAAAAACATTCAGTACTTC.

The chain recombines TRBV7-2 with TRBJ1-2, with 9 bases lining up with TRBD1. This CDR3 is built from 13 residues. Germline V gene lookup returns CDR1 SGHTA and CDR2 FQGNSA. V dropped 4 bases and J dropped 7; count of bases not matched to a gene: 4. CDR3 nucleotide sequence: TGTGCCAGCAGCTCGGGACAGGGAGTTGGCTACACCTTC. Translated: CASSSGQGVGYTF.

V and J are TRBV24-1 and TRBJ1-2; perhaps TRBD1 as D (5 bases). V lost 7 bases, J lost 5 bases, and 25 bases lay in between. This CDR3 has 17 amino acids. Germline V lookup: CDR1 KGHDR, CDR2 SFDVKD. The CDR3 region is CATSQRLRFSGEYGYTF. Written as DNA, the CDR3 is TGTGCCACCAGCCAGCGACTTCGGTTTTCGGGGGAGTATGGCTACACCTTC.

This chain links TRBV11-3 with TRBJ2-1; possibly TRBD1 for D (6 bases). Trimming shortened V by 4 bases and J by 4 bases, and 8 bases separated the two germline ends. Germline V gene lookup returns CDR1 SGHNT and CDR2 YENEEA. The length of the CDR3 is 13 residues. CDR3 sequence (DNA): TGTGCCAGCAGCTCGGACAGATACAATGAGCAGTTCTTC. Its translation: CASSSDRYNEQFF.

This clone was observed a handful of times. J is TRBJ1-5 and V is TRBV28, with 7 positions matching TRBD1. The ends lost 9 bases at V and 7 bases at J; junction bases unmatched: 9. From germline, CDR1 is MDHEN and CDR2 SYDVKM. This CDR3 is 13 amino acids long. DNA for the CDR3: TGTGCCAGTTCACTGACAGGGACACAGCCCCAGCATTTT. It is translated as CASSLTGTQPQHF. Using reference TRBV28 and TRBJ1-5 for the parts outside the CDR3, the full variable domain is DVKVTQSSRYLVKRTGEKVFLECVQDMDHENMFWYRQDPGLGLRLIYFSYDVKMKEKGDIPEGYSVSREKKERFSLILESASTNQTSMYLCASSLTGTQPQHFGDGTRLSIL.

CDR3 sequence reads: CASSSGARMNTEAFF. CDR3 bases: TGTGCCAGCAGCTCTGGGGCCCGCATGAACACTGAAGCTTTCTTT. The rearrangement joins TRBV7-9 to TRBJ1-1; TRBD1 might be the D (5 bases). The CDR3 spans 15 residues. Deletions cut 4 bases from V and 0 bases from J, with 12 bases between. CDR1 and CDR2 from the germline V gene are SEHNR and FQNEAQ (reference sequence).

The rearrangement joins TRBV6-6 to TRBJ1-5; D call uncertain. The germline V gene has CDR1 MNHNY and CDR2 SVGAGI (reference sequence). The CDR3 spans 14 residues. The V gene lost 0 bases and the J gene lost 6 bases, with 9 bases spanning the gap. The CDR3 nucleotides read TGTGCCAGCAGTTACTCGATTCCCGGTCAGCCCCAGCATTTT. This encodes CASSYSIPGQPQHF.

This clone appeared once. The CDR3 here is CASSLEGGEKLFF. CDR3 sequence (DNA): TGTGCCAGCAGTTTAGAAGGAGGAGAAAAACTGTTTTTT. V and J are TRBV12-3 or TRBV12-4 and TRBJ1-4, with D hard to call. The CDR3 has 13 amino acids. V lost 1 base and J lost 8, with 8 bases in between.

The V call is TRBV5-4, the J call TRBJ2-5; D is ambiguous. Germline V gene data show CDR1 as SGHNT and CDR2 as YYREEE (reference sequence). The CDR3 has 14 residues. V was shortened by 5 bases and J by 0 bases, with 11 bases between the two germline ends. DNA for the CDR3: TGTGCCAGCAGAGAACAGTTGTACCAAGAGACCCAGTACTTC. Translating gives CASREQLYQETQYF.

The genes are TRBV6-2 or TRBV6-3 and TRBJ1-2, with a weak D call TRBD1 (5 bases). Germline CDR1 reads MNHEY; CDR2 reads SVGEGT. This CDR3 spans 12 amino acids. V was cut by 5 bases and J by 3 bases, with 7 bases left in between. CDR3 region: CASSLRDYGYTF. CDR3 coding DNA: TGTGCCAGCAGTCTCAGGGACTATGGCTACACCTTC.